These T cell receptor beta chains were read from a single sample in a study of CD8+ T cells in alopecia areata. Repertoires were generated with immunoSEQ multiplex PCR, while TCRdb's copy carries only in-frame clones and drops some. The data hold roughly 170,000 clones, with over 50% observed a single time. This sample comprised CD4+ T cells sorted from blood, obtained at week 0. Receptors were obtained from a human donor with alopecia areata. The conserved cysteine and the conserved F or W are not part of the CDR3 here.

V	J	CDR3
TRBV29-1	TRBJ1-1	NPDRGTEAF
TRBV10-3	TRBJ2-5	AIASMTGQGATQY
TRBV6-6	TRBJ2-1	ASSSVANEQF
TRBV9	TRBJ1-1	ASSARLVGRSDTEAF
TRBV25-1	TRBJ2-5	ASSEFRGLQETQY
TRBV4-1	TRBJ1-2	ASSQDLYRSYGYT
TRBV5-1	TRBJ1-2	ASSLDGRMNGYT
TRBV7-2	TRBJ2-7	ASSPTRDFYEQY
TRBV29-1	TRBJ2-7	SVEDPTSNEQY
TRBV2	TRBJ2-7	ASSREGLTYEQY
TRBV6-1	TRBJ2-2	ASSQGLASGELF
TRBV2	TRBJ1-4	ASSRRRGSNEKLF
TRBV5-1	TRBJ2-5	ASSLQGPQETQY
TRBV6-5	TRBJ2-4	ASSWTGGKNIQY
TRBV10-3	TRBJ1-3	AITRDPNGNTIY
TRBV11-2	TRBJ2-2	ASSQQGKGELF